Following are 6 T cell receptor beta chains from one sample sequenced in a study of T cells after yellow fever vaccination. TCRdb reprocessed the 5' RACE reads via MiXCR and lists one record per CDR3 protein. The table has fewer than 450,000 distinct CDR3 sequences, 11% seen once; the top ten hold 15% to 20%. The specimen comprised PBMCs, sampled on the day of the first yellow fever vaccination. The receptors were gathered from a man between 18 and 35 years old who received the YFV17D yellow fever vaccine.

Only a few counts were recorded for this clonotype. V is TRBV5-6 and J is TRBJ1-6, with a tentative D call TRBD1 (5 bases). CDR1 and CDR2 (germline): SGHDT, YYEEEE. The CDR3 is made up of 13 amino acids. V lost 2 bases to trimming and J lost 10 bases, with 10 bases between them. CDR3 sequence reads: CASSFRVVSPLHF. The DNA for the CDR3 is TGTGCCAGCAGCTTCAGGGTAGTATCACCCCTCCACTTT. The full variable domain, its missing parts supplied by reference TRBV5-6 and TRBJ1-6, is DAGVTQSPTHLIKTRGQQVTLRCSPKSGHDTVSWYQQALGQGPQFIFQYYEEEERQRGNFPDRFSGHQFPNYSSELNVNALLLGDSALYLCASSFRVVSPLHFGNGTRLTVT.

This clonotype has ten or more counts. The V call is TRBV20-1, the J call TRBJ2-7; tentatively, D is TRBD1 or TRBD2 (5 bases each). V shed 5 bases and J shed 3 bases, with 14 bases lying between them. CDR3 length equals 13 residues. CDR1 is DFQATT and CDR2 is SNEGSKA in the germline V gene (reference sequence). This CDR3 is CSAPGDGLYEQYF. CDR3 nucleotide sequence: TGCAGTGCTCCTGGGGACGGGCTCTACGAGCAGTACTTC.

This clonotype was counted many times. This chain connects TRBV5-4 to TRBJ2-2; D not resolved. This CDR3 comprises 14 residues. Germline V lookup: CDR1 SGHNT, CDR2 YYREEE (reference sequence). Trimming removed 3 bases from V and 0 bases from J, with 6 bases in between. The CDR3 DNA sequence: TGTGCCAGCAGCTCCTACACGAACACCGGGGAGCTGTTTTTT. The encoded protein is CASSSYTNTGELFF.

This clonotype was counted a few times. The CDR3 DNA reads TGTGCCAGCTCACCACTCCTGACGGCGAACAATGAGCAGTTCTTC. Residues: CASSPLLTANNEQFF. V usage is TRBV18 and J usage is TRBJ2-1; D not resolved. Trimming took 1 base from V and 5 from J, leaving 12 bases between them. The CDR3 is made up of 15 amino acids. Germline V lookup: CDR1 KGHSH, CDR2 LQKENI.

This clonotype was counted a few times. The chain couples TRBV11-2 to TRBJ2-7; D is unclear. Germline values: CDR1 SGHAT, CDR2 FQNNGV. V dropped 0 bases and J dropped 0 bases, with 6 bases sitting between them. The CDR3 covers 14 residues. CDR3 DNA sequence: TGTGCCAGCAGCTTAGACGGTTACTCCTACGAGCAGTACTTC. This gives the protein CASSLDGYSYEQYF.

This rearrangement joins TRBV7-2 to TRBJ2-7; unclear D gene. V was trimmed by 5 bases and J by 0 bases, leaving 8 bases between them. The CDR3 runs 13 residues. Per germline, CDR1 SGHTA and CDR2 FQGNSA. In DNA form, the CDR3 reads TGTGCCAGCAGCCCCGCAAACTCCTACGAGCAGTACGTC. Protein: CASSPANSYEQYV.